The T cell receptor (beta chain) under discussion was sequenced for a study of shared clonotypes between healthy human individuals. Study at large: In total, the donors were two women and three men aged 18 to 49.

In the case of this clone: Its specificity is not known.

CD8 cells regarded as naive lacked CD45RO, were positively chosen for CCR7, and omitted terminally differentiated effector memory CD45RA+ cells. Every subset had its genomic DNA shared out evenly among several immunoSEQ plates. The method was immunoSEQ multiplex PCR; TCRdb's version includes in-frame clones alone and lacks a portion of them. This table has about 2,200,000 clones, approximately 94% appearing once. Study observations and caveats: Among a few donors, roughly 5% of naive CD4 clonotypes were found in common.

V was pared by 1 base and J by 0 bases, with 4 bases of the junction left unmatched. The CDR3 spans 17 residues. The V gene's germline CDR1 is MDHEN and CDR2 SYDVKM. Sequencing used naive CD8+ T cells from PBMCs. This receptor was taken from a man between 18 and 29 years old in good health. Some clones in this sample may be carry-over from other donors' samples. The chain couples TRBV28 to TRBJ2-5, with TRBD2 matching 11 bases. As DNA, the CDR3 is TGTGCCAGCAGTTTATATGGGACTAGCGGACACCAAGAGACCCAGTACTTC. Residues: CASSLYGTSGHQETQYF.